This record looks at one T cell receptor beta chain sequence and its context. Here immunoSEQ multiplex PCR was the method, and the copy in TCRdb shows in-frame clones only, minus some. The sample lists around 280,000 clones, roughly 90% occurring once. The data are from a study of blood T cell repertoires in COVID-19. Turning to the study itself: COVID-19 samples collected from the United States, Italy and Spain covered acute and convalescent phases.

It was during active infection that Seattle patients were enrolled and then longitudinally followed. The sample comprised peripheral blood. This TCR was recovered from a woman in her 30s with COVID-19, enrolled during active disease.

The DNA of the CDR3 is TGCGCCAGCAGCCAAGGTATAACTATCACAGATACGCAGTATTTT. Translating it yields CASSQGITITDTQYF. The genes are TRBV4-1 and TRBJ2-3, with D unresolved. From germline, CDR1 is MGHRA and CDR2 YSYEKL. The CDR3 spans 15 residues. Trimming removed 1 base at V and 2 bases at J, with 10 bases between.